This T cell receptor beta chain stems from a study of PD-1 blockade in classical Hodgkin lymphoma. Regarding the study as a whole: Compared with baseline, CD4+ but not CD8+ TCR diversity had risen significantly by C4D1. Healthy donors reportedly exceeded newly diagnosed patients in baseline TCR diversity. Similar baseline diversity was found in complete responders and newly diagnosed patients.

Each patient experienced a relapse that followed autologous stem cell transplantation, and brentuximab vedotin exposure varied. Libraries were prepared by immunoSEQ multiplex PCR; TCRdb keeps only in-frame clonotypes and omits some of them. The table shows about 4,200 clones, with 66% occurring only once. The CDR3 has 15 amino acids. Germline assignment: CDR1 SQVTM and CDR2 ANQGSEA. Trimming took off 6 bases at V and 4 bases at J, with 20 bases between the two ends. As concerns this clone: Its antigen is unidentified.

This sequence was found in a human donor with classical Hodgkin lymphoma. This specimen consisted of peripheral blood mononuclear cells (PBMCs), obtained before the second cycle of nivolumab. The chain carries TRBV29-1 and TRBJ2-3; D remains ambiguous. The CDR3 nucleotides are TGCAGCGTCATAACCGCCAGGTCCCCGGCAGATACGCAGTATTTT. As protein: CSVITARSPADTQYF.